Sequencing of this T cell receptor beta chain was carried out in a study of blood T cell repertoires in COVID-19 (TCRdb year 2020). About the full investigation: Collaborator samples came from the United States, Italy and Spain and covered acute and convalescent phases of COVID-19. The material from the prospective study consisted of cDNA or gDNA derived from T cells, B-cell-depleted T cells, or PBMCs. Deeply sampled blood TCRbeta repertoires from subjects exposed to, actively infected with, or recovered from COVID-19 were included in the dataset. The repertoires were released in a freely available public database meant as a resource for research on the immune response to SARS-CoV-2. The samples were drawn from two sources: the first 160 participants of the ongoing ImmuneRACE study, and over 950 subjects contributed by 6 global collaborators. Sample metadata almost always included a de-identified subject ID, COVID-19 status, age in years and sex. Where HLA class I and class II types were available, the types were taken from metadata supplied by the sample provider, not from assay-based typing. Overall results and qualifications from the work: The amount of clinical and demographic metadata varied by source and participant and was provided uncurated.

Each collaborating institution followed its own protocols to collect whole blood in K2EDTA tubes. For TCRbeta analysis, collaborator samples were shipped as frozen whole blood, as isolated PBMCs, or as DNA extracted from either sample type. From its cysteine to its phenylalanine, the CDR3 spans 14 amino acids. Left in the record is the CDR3 DNA by itself, 42 bases read in frame from the first base. The V end loses 4 bases and the J end loses 4 bases, and a stretch of 10 bases separates them. The germline V gene (reference sequence) specifies WNHNN as CDR1 and SYGVQD as CDR2. The immunoSEQ Assay, a bias-controlled multiplex PCR, was used to amplify TCRbeta CDR3 regions from genomic DNA. In the source study's methods: The number of nucleated cells in each sample was estimated from the amplification of reference gene primers within the assay. To quantify the absolute abundance of each unique TCRbeta CDR3 rearrangement, sequence reads were collapsed and filtered. Productive Simpson clonality was computed per sample as the square root of Simpson's diversity index over productive rearrangements. As stored in TCRdb, this immuneACCESS dataset retains in-frame rearrangements with V and J assigned. A fraction of the clones does not appear; measured against another copy, unresolved V genes explain less than half of the discrepancy, and the remainder lacks a known reason. The V and J calls and clone size come from that table; D and trimming were worked out from the DNA. In all, the sample holds around 230,000 clones, and over 80% of those were seen once. Around 25% of the sample belongs to the ten largest clones.

This clone was recorded once. Its antigen target is currently unknown. No much larger clone is present one base from it, and per-base qualities are unavailable. The sequencing input was peripheral blood. The sequence was collected from a man aged 35 to 55 with acute or convalescent COVID-19. The sequence links TRBV10-1 to TRBJ2-2; TRBD2 is perhaps the D gene, given 6 matching bases. The bases are TGCGCCAGCAGTGGGGGAGGAATCACCGGGGAGCTGTTTTTT. It translates as CASSGGGITGELFF.